The 2 T cell receptor beta chains reported below all come from one sample, sequenced in a study of cytomegalovirus exposure and HLA in healthy donors. The PCR used 60 Vbeta and 13 Jbeta primers. Profiled with immunoSEQ multiplex PCR; TCRdb holds only in-frame clones, not every one. The data contain 150,000 or so clones, roughly 80% of them singletons. The sequenced sample was PBMCs. The source is a male donor in good health and CMV-seropositive.

The CDR3 sequence: CASSQGSGPADTQYF. The CDR3 DNA sequence: TGCGCCAGCAGCCAAGGTAGTGGGCCCGCAGATACGCAGTATTTT. The chain has TRBV4-3 and TRBJ2-3, with D unresolved. The V and J ends lost 1 base and 4 bases respectively, with 12 bases between them. Germline CDR1 LGHNA, CDR2 YSLEER. The CDR3 covers 15 residues.

The J gene is TRBJ2-5, the V gene TRBV28, with a tentative D call TRBD1 (6 bases). CDR1 is MDHEN, CDR2 SYDVKM, per germline. The CDR3 covers 16 residues. Trimming stripped 3 bases from V and 3 bases from J, with 17 bases between. The chain's CDR3 is CASSLGAAATEETQYF. For the CDR3, the DNA is TGTGCCAGCAGTTTGGGGGCCGCAGCGACCGAAGAGACCCAGTACTTC.